Listed below are T cell receptor beta chains from one sample, sequenced in a study of OX40 agonist ivuxolimab in advanced cancers. The assay was immunoSEQ multiplex PCR, and TCRdb's table has in-frame clones only and misses some. Of 65,000 to 95,000 clones listed, about 91% were seen once; the top ten hold 0.65% to 0.95%. The sequences come from CD4+ or CD8+ T cells sorted from blood, collected in a trial of the OX40 agonist ivuxolimab. These receptors all come from an adult with an advanced solid tumor such as melanoma, head and neck, liver or kidney cancer. The CDR3 runs from the conserved cysteine through the conserved F or W. Each record gives: V gene, J gene, clone size, D gene, CDR3 DNA, CDR3 protein. The D gene is left open where the match is weak. For some rows the clone size is stated as once, few or many, or as a class when expanded; others skip it.

v_gene: TRBV29-1
j_gene: TRBJ2-7
abundance: .
d_gene: .
CDR3nt: TGCAGCGGGGGGGGCAGCGACGAGCAGTACTTC
CDR3aa: CSGGGSDEQYF

v_gene: TRBV10-3
j_gene: TRBJ2-5
abundance: once
d_gene: .
CDR3nt: TGTGCCATCAGTGACCTACCCGGGAGCCTGAGGGAGACCCAGTACTTC
CDR3aa: CAISDLPGSLRETQYF

v_gene: TRBV5-4
j_gene: TRBJ2-3
abundance: .
d_gene: TRBD1
CDR3nt: TGTGCCAGCAGCCCCCCGGGACAGGGTGCAAATACGCAGTATTTT
CDR3aa: CASSPPGQGANTQYF

v_gene: TRBV28
j_gene: TRBJ2-5
abundance: .
d_gene: TRBD1
CDR3nt: TGTGCCAGCAGTCAGCCGGGACAGGGAGGTGAGACCCAGTACTTC
CDR3aa: CASSQPGQGGETQYF

v_gene: TRBV6-6
j_gene: TRBJ1-3
abundance: .
d_gene: .
CDR3nt: TGTGCCAGCAGAGTGAACCCCTCTGGAAACACCATATATTTT
CDR3aa: CASRVNPSGNTIYF

v_gene: TRBV15
j_gene: TRBJ2-1
abundance: .
d_gene: .
CDR3nt: TGTGCCACCAGCAGAGACCGCCGCAGCTGGAATGAGCAGTTCTTC
CDR3aa: CATSRDRRSWNEQFF

v_gene: TRBV7-6
j_gene: TRBJ2-3
abundance: .
d_gene: .
CDR3nt: TGTGCCAGCAGCGAAAGGGTTGGGGGGAGCCTCACAGATACGCAGTATTTT
CDR3aa: CASSERVGGSLTDTQYF

v_gene: TRBV6-6
j_gene: TRBJ2-5
abundance: .
d_gene: TRBD2
CDR3nt: TGTGCCAGCAGTTCGCCTAGCGGGCGCGAAGAGACCCAGTACTTC
CDR3aa: CASSSPSGREETQYF

v_gene: TRBV4-1
j_gene: TRBJ1-1
abundance: .
d_gene: .
CDR3nt: TGCGCCAGCAGCCAACAGGGAGGGGCGAACACTGAAGCTTTCTTT
CDR3aa: CASSQQGGANTEAFF

v_gene: TRBV7-2
j_gene: TRBJ2-3
abundance: once
d_gene: TRBD2
CDR3nt: TGTGCCAGCAGCCGATGGACTAGCGGGAGGATAGATACGCAGTATTTT
CDR3aa: CASSRWTSGRIDTQYF

v_gene: TRBV20-1
j_gene: TRBJ2-5
abundance: .
d_gene: .
CDR3nt: TGCAGTGCCCACCGGGAGACCCAGTACTTC
CDR3aa: CSAHRETQYF

v_gene: TRBV7-2
j_gene: TRBJ1-3
abundance: few
d_gene: TRBD1
CDR3nt: TGTGCCAGCAGCTTAGTGCAGGGGGCTGGAAACACCATATATTTT
CDR3aa: CASSLVQGAGNTIYF

v_gene: TRBV6-4
j_gene: TRBJ2-7
abundance: .
d_gene: .
CDR3nt: TGTGCCAGCAGACCGTCAGGGGAGACCTACGAGCAGTACTTC
CDR3aa: CASRPSGETYEQYF

v_gene: TRBV7-2
j_gene: TRBJ2-5
abundance: .
d_gene: .
CDR3nt: TGTGCCAGCAGCGTACAAGAGACCCAGTACTTC
CDR3aa: CASSVQETQYF

v_gene: TRBV5-8
j_gene: TRBJ2-7
abundance: once
d_gene: .
CDR3nt: TGTGCCAGCATTCAGAACAGGGTGGGGGGCGAGCAGTACTTC
CDR3aa: CASIQNRVGGEQYF

v_gene: TRBV6-6
j_gene: TRBJ1-2
abundance: .
d_gene: TRBD1
CDR3nt: TGTGCCAGCAGTTACGGACAGGGGGCTAACTATGGCTACACCTTC
CDR3aa: CASSYGQGANYGYTF

v_gene: TRBV25-1
j_gene: TRBJ2-7
abundance: once
d_gene: .
CDR3nt: TGTGCCAGCAGTGAATTTGAGACAGGTCAGCAGTACTTC
CDR3aa: CASSEFETGQQYF

v_gene: TRBV13
j_gene: TRBJ1-1
abundance: .
d_gene: .
CDR3nt: TGTGCCAGCAGCCCAACGCTAAAAAACACTGAAGCTTTCTTT
CDR3aa: CASSPTLKNTEAFF

v_gene: TRBV6-5
j_gene: TRBJ2-3
abundance: .
d_gene: TRBD2
CDR3nt: TGTGCCAGCAGTTACGGATTAGCGGGAGGGACGGATACGCAGTATTTT
CDR3aa: CASSYGLAGGTDTQYF

v_gene: TRBV7-2
j_gene: TRBJ2-3
abundance: .
d_gene: TRBD2
CDR3nt: TGTGCCAGCAGCACCCCTAGCGGAAGCACAGATACGCAGTATTTT
CDR3aa: CASSTPSGSTDTQYF

v_gene: TRBV10-3
j_gene: TRBJ2-5
abundance: .
d_gene: TRBD1
CDR3nt: TGTGCCATCAGTGAGGGACAGGGGAGGCAGACCCAGTACTTC
CDR3aa: CAISEGQGRQTQYF

v_gene: TRBV5-4
j_gene: TRBJ1-5
abundance: .
d_gene: .
CDR3nt: TGTGCCAGCAGCTCGGCAGGCTCCAATCAGCCCCAGCATTTT
CDR3aa: CASSSAGSNQPQHF

v_gene: TRBV28
j_gene: TRBJ2-4
abundance: .
d_gene: .
CDR3nt: TGTGCCAGCAGCGACTCCCTGCAGGGCCCCAAAAACATTCAGTACTTC
CDR3aa: CASSDSLQGPKNIQYF

v_gene: TRBV5-1
j_gene: TRBJ1-1
abundance: few
d_gene: .
CDR3nt: TGCGCCAGCAGCTCGGGTGGCACTGAAGCTTTCTTT
CDR3aa: CASSSGGTEAFF

v_gene: TRBV18
j_gene: TRBJ2-5
abundance: few
d_gene: .
CDR3nt: TGTGCCAGCTCACCCCCCGGACCCGTGTCGGTTCAGTACTTC
CDR3aa: CASSPPGPVSVQYF

v_gene: TRBV7-2
j_gene: TRBJ1-1
abundance: .
d_gene: .
CDR3nt: TGTGCCAGCAGCATAACGGAGAACACTGAAGCTTTCTTT
CDR3aa: CASSITENTEAFF

v_gene: TRBV14
j_gene: TRBJ2-1
abundance: once
d_gene: TRBD2
CDR3nt: TGTGCCAGCAGCCAAACTAGCGGGAGGGTGAATGAGCAGTTCTTC
CDR3aa: CASSQTSGRVNEQFF

v_gene: TRBV5-4
j_gene: TRBJ1-2
abundance: .
d_gene: TRBD1
CDR3nt: TGTGCCAGCAGCTTGATGCAGGGGGCTGGTGGCTACACCTTC
CDR3aa: CASSLMQGAGGYTF

v_gene: TRBV25-1
j_gene: TRBJ2-3
abundance: .
d_gene: .
CDR3nt: TGTGCCAGCAACGTAGGGGCAGATACGCAGTATTTT
CDR3aa: CASNVGADTQYF

v_gene: TRBV7-8
j_gene: TRBJ2-7
abundance: .
d_gene: .
CDR3nt: TGTGCCAGCAGCTTAGAGTTCAACAGCAACTACGAGCAGTACTTC
CDR3aa: CASSLEFNSNYEQYF

v_gene: TRBV2
j_gene: TRBJ1-1
abundance: .
d_gene: TRBD1
CDR3nt: TGTGCCAGCGGAAAGGGACAGTATCGAGGTGAAGCTTTCTTT
CDR3aa: CASGKGQYRGEAFF

v_gene: TRBV10-1
j_gene: TRBJ2-7
abundance: .
d_gene: .
CDR3nt: TGCGCCAGCGCAGCAGGGCGGAGTAACGAGCAGTACTTC
CDR3aa: CASAAGRSNEQYF

v_gene: TRBV4-1
j_gene: TRBJ2-7
abundance: .
d_gene: TRBD2
CDR3nt: TGCGCCAGCAGCTCCCGGGGAGCGGGAGACAGCGAGCAGTACTTC
CDR3aa: CASSSRGAGDSEQYF

v_gene: TRBV13
j_gene: TRBJ1-1
abundance: .
d_gene: .
CDR3nt: TGTGCCAGCAGCTTAAATCTTCGCACTGAAGCTTTCTTT
CDR3aa: CASSLNLRTEAFF

v_gene: TRBV11-2
j_gene: TRBJ2-7
abundance: .
d_gene: .
CDR3nt: TGTGCCAGCAGCCTGAACAGGGTTTCCTACGAGCAGTACTTC
CDR3aa: CASSLNRVSYEQYF

v_gene: TRBV5-4
j_gene: TRBJ2-3
abundance: .
d_gene: TRBD2
CDR3nt: TGTGCCAGCAGCTCGGGACTAGAATCAGATACGCAGTATTTT
CDR3aa: CASSSGLESDTQYF

v_gene: TRBV7-2
j_gene: TRBJ2-7
abundance: once
d_gene: .
CDR3nt: TGTGCCAGCAGCCTATCTGGGGGCAACTACGAGCAGTACTTC
CDR3aa: CASSLSGGNYEQYF

v_gene: TRBV11-2
j_gene: TRBJ2-7
abundance: .
d_gene: TRBD2
CDR3nt: TGTGCCAGCAGCCTAGCGGGAGGTCCCTACGAGCAGTACTTC
CDR3aa: CASSLAGGPYEQYF

v_gene: TRBV5-6
j_gene: TRBJ1-6
abundance: .
d_gene: TRBD1
CDR3nt: TGTGCCAGCAGCTTGCTGGACAGGGCTTCACCCCTCCACTTT
CDR3aa: CASSLLDRASPLHF

v_gene: TRBV7-2
j_gene: TRBJ2-3
abundance: .
d_gene: .
CDR3nt: TGTGCCAGCAGCTTAGTCGGGAAATGGGATACGCAGTATTTT
CDR3aa: CASSLVGKWDTQYF

v_gene: TRBV28
j_gene: TRBJ2-7
abundance: .
d_gene: .
CDR3nt: TGTGCCAGCAGTTCCAGGGTAGTGCAGTACTTC
CDR3aa: CASSSRVVQYF

v_gene: TRBV6-6
j_gene: TRBJ1-1
abundance: .
d_gene: .
CDR3nt: TGTGCCAGCAGCATACAGATGAACACTGAAGCTTTCTTT
CDR3aa: CASSIQMNTEAFF

v_gene: TRBV30
j_gene: TRBJ1-6
abundance: few
d_gene: .
CDR3nt: TGTGCCTACAACCGGGACGTCGGCTCACCCCTCCACTTT
CDR3aa: CAYNRDVGSPLHF

v_gene: TRBV19
j_gene: TRBJ2-3
abundance: .
d_gene: .
CDR3nt: TGTGCCAGTAGTATAATGGCGAACACAGATACGCAGTATTTT
CDR3aa: CASSIMANTDTQYF

v_gene: TRBV5-1
j_gene: TRBJ1-1
abundance: .
d_gene: .
CDR3nt: TGCGCCAGCAGCTTGGCCGGGAGGGACACTGAAGCTTTCTTT
CDR3aa: CASSLAGRDTEAFF

v_gene: TRBV2
j_gene: TRBJ1-4
abundance: .
d_gene: .
CDR3nt: TGTGCCAGCAGTTCTAAAGAAAAACTGTTTTTT
CDR3aa: CASSSKEKLFF

v_gene: TRBV5-1
j_gene: TRBJ1-2
abundance: .
d_gene: .
CDR3nt: TGCGCCAGCAGCTCCGGGACCGGAGGCTATGGCTACACCTTC
CDR3aa: CASSSGTGGYGYTF

v_gene: TRBV4-1
j_gene: TRBJ2-3
abundance: .
d_gene: .
CDR3nt: TGCGCCAGCAGCCAAGTACTAAATCCTCAAACAGATACGCAGTATTTT
CDR3aa: CASSQVLNPQTDTQYF

v_gene: TRBV6-5
j_gene: TRBJ1-1
abundance: once
d_gene: .
CDR3nt: TGTGCCAGCAGCAAATCCCTCGCCCTCGTGGCTGAAGCTTTCTTT
CDR3aa: CASSKSLALVAEAFF

v_gene: TRBV29-1
j_gene: TRBJ1-2
abundance: .
d_gene: TRBD1
CDR3nt: TGCAGCGTTGGTACAGGGGGGGACTATGGCTACACCTTC
CDR3aa: CSVGTGGDYGYTF

v_gene: TRBV19
j_gene: TRBJ2-3
abundance: .
d_gene: .
CDR3nt: TGTGCCAGTAGATGGGGGAACAGGCCGCCAGACACAGATACGCAGTATTTT
CDR3aa: CASRWGNRPPDTDTQYF

v_gene: TRBV6-4
j_gene: TRBJ1-2
abundance: .
d_gene: .
CDR3nt: TGTGCCAGCAGCCATGAGGCCGGGTCCGGGCATGGCTACACCTTC
CDR3aa: CASSHEAGSGHGYTF

v_gene: TRBV7-6
j_gene: TRBJ2-7
abundance: once
d_gene: TRBD1
CDR3nt: TGTGCCAGCAGCTTAGGGGACAGGGGGGGTTACGAGCAGTACTTC
CDR3aa: CASSLGDRGGYEQYF

v_gene: TRBV6-5
j_gene: TRBJ2-7
abundance: .
d_gene: TRBD1
CDR3nt: TGTGCCAGCACAGGGGGCTCCTACGAGCAGTACTTC
CDR3aa: CASTGGSYEQYF